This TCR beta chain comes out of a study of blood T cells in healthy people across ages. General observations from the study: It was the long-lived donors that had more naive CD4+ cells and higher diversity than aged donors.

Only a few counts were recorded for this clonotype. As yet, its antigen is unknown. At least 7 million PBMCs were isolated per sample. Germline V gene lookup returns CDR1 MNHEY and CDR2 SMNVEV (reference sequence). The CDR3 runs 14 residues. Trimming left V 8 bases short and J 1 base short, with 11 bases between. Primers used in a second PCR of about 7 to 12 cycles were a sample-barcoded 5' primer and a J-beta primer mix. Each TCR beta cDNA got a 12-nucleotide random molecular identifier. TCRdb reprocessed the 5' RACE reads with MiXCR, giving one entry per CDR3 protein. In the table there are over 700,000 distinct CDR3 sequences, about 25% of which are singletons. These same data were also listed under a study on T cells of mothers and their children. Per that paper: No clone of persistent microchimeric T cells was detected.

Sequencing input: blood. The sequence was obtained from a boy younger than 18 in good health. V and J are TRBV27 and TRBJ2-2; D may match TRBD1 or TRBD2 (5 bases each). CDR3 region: CASRAGRNTGELFF. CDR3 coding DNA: TGTGCCAGCCGGGCAGGGAGGAACACCGGGGAGCTGTTTTTT.